The rows below give T cell receptor beta chains drawn from one sample of a study of T cell responses to AZD1222 COVID-19 vaccine. Sequenced by immunoSEQ multiplex PCR; TCRdb stores in-frame clones only, minus some. The sample carries roughly 180,000 clones, 90% to 95% recorded once. The starting material was peripheral blood, obtained 28 days after the second dose of the MenACWY control vaccine. These receptor sequences come from an adult who received the MenACWY meningococcal vaccine as a control. Each CDR3 is given with its conserved first and last residue. A D gene is named only where the DNA matches it firmly. Clone size is given for some rows only: seen once, a few or many times, or a class if the clone is expanded.

clone size: -
D gene: TRBD2
V gene: TRBV7-3
J gene: TRBJ2-5
CDR3 DNA: TGTGCCAGCAGCTTGGGACTAGCGGGGGGAGGGCAAGAGACCCAGTACTTC
CDR3 protein: CASSLGLAGGGQETQYF

clone size: -
D gene: TRBD1
V gene: TRBV28
J gene: TRBJ1-2
CDR3 DNA: TGTGCCAGCAGACCCGGACAGGGCGTAGGTGGCTACACCTTC
CDR3 protein: CASRPGQGVGGYTF

clone size: -
D gene: -
V gene: TRBV2
J gene: TRBJ1-2
CDR3 DNA: TGTGCCAGCACCTTGGACGGTCAGGGCTACACCTTC
CDR3 protein: CASTLDGQGYTF

clone size: once
D gene: -
V gene: TRBV4-1
J gene: TRBJ1-5
CDR3 DNA: TGCGCCAGCAGCCAAGGGACTTATCAGCCCCAGCATTTT
CDR3 protein: CASSQGTYQPQHF

clone size: -
D gene: TRBD1
V gene: TRBV4-3
J gene: TRBJ1-2
CDR3 DNA: TGCGCCAGCAGCCAGTTAACAGGGGACTATGGCTACACCTTC
CDR3 protein: CASSQLTGDYGYTF

clone size: -
D gene: -
V gene: TRBV18
J gene: TRBJ2-7
CDR3 DNA: TGTGCCAGCTCACCGGCGCAGACCTCCTACGAGCAGTACTTC
CDR3 protein: CASSPAQTSYEQYF

clone size: few
D gene: -
V gene: TRBV5-1
J gene: TRBJ2-5
CDR3 DNA: TGCGCCAGCAGCCCCGACTCCGGCCCGACCCAGTACTTC
CDR3 protein: CASSPDSGPTQYF

clone size: -
D gene: -
V gene: TRBV6-5
J gene: TRBJ1-2
CDR3 DNA: TGTGCCAGCAGTTACTCAAGGGAGGGGTACTATGGCTACACCTTC
CDR3 protein: CASSYSREGYYGYTF

clone size: -
D gene: -
V gene: TRBV6-5
J gene: TRBJ2-4
CDR3 DNA: TGTGCCAGCAGAGGACCAGCCAAAAACATTCAGTACTTC
CDR3 protein: CASRGPAKNIQYF

clone size: -
D gene: -
V gene: TRBV2
J gene: TRBJ2-2
CDR3 DNA: TGTGCCAGCAGCGAAGACAGGAACACCGGGGAGCTGTTTTTT
CDR3 protein: CASSEDRNTGELFF

clone size: -
D gene: TRBD1
V gene: TRBV3-1/TRBV3-2
J gene: TRBJ1-4
CDR3 DNA: TGTGCCAGCAGCCGACAGGGTACGGAACTGTTTTTT
CDR3 protein: CASSRQGTELFF

clone size: -
D gene: TRBD1
V gene: TRBV5-1
J gene: TRBJ1-4
CDR3 DNA: TGCGCCAGCAGCTTGGAGGGACAGGGCTCCGGAAAACTGTTTTTT
CDR3 protein: CASSLEGQGSGKLFF

clone size: -
D gene: TRBD1
V gene: TRBV7-6
J gene: TRBJ1-1
CDR3 DNA: TGTGCCAGCAGCTTTCAACAGGGGGGGACTGAAGCTTTCTTT
CDR3 protein: CASSFQQGGTEAFF

clone size: once
D gene: -
V gene: TRBV12-3/TRBV12-4
J gene: TRBJ2-7
CDR3 DNA: TGTGCCAGCAGTTTAGACCCCAAGCACGAGCAGTACTTC
CDR3 protein: CASSLDPKHEQYF

clone size: -
D gene: -
V gene: TRBV30
J gene: TRBJ1-2
CDR3 DNA: TGTGCCTGGAGTGTCGGCAGAGGAGAGGAGGGCTACACCTTC
CDR3 protein: CAWSVGRGEEGYTF

clone size: -
D gene: -
V gene: TRBV29-1
J gene: TRBJ2-7
CDR3 DNA: TGCAGCGTTGCCCGGGAGTCCTACGAGCAGTACTTC
CDR3 protein: CSVARESYEQYF

clone size: once
D gene: TRBD2
V gene: TRBV5-6
J gene: TRBJ2-1
CDR3 DNA: TGTGCCAGCAGCTTGGCACTAGCGGGGGGGCTCTTC
CDR3 protein: CASSLALAGGLF

clone size: -
D gene: -
V gene: TRBV27
J gene: TRBJ1-3
CDR3 DNA: TGTGCCAGCAGTTTCAGGGGTGGAAACACCATATATTTT
CDR3 protein: CASSFRGGNTIYF

clone size: -
D gene: -
V gene: TRBV3-1/TRBV3-2
J gene: TRBJ2-4
CDR3 DNA: TGTGCCAGCAGCCAAGCTTCAGTGGCGGCCAAAAACATTCAGTACTTC
CDR3 protein: CASSQASVAAKNIQYF

clone size: once
D gene: TRBD2
V gene: TRBV2
J gene: TRBJ2-7
CDR3 DNA: TGTGCCAGCAGTGAAGGAAGGACTAGCGGGAGCGAGCAGTACTTC
CDR3 protein: CASSEGRTSGSEQYF

clone size: -
D gene: -
V gene: TRBV3-1/TRBV3-2
J gene: TRBJ1-5
CDR3 DNA: TGTGCCAGCAGCCCTACGGGGTATAGCAATCAGCCCCAGCATTTT
CDR3 protein: CASSPTGYSNQPQHF

clone size: -
D gene: -
V gene: TRBV10-3
J gene: TRBJ1-5
CDR3 DNA: TGTGCCATCAGTGATCACCTGGGGGCAGGCAATCAGCCCCAGCATTTT
CDR3 protein: CAISDHLGAGNQPQHF

clone size: -
D gene: -
V gene: TRBV7-2
J gene: TRBJ1-2
CDR3 DNA: TGTGCCAGCAGCTTAGTCGGGGGAACGGGCTATGGCTACACCTTC
CDR3 protein: CASSLVGGTGYGYTF

clone size: -
D gene: -
V gene: TRBV9
J gene: TRBJ2-1
CDR3 DNA: TGTGCCAGCAGCGAGCGACAGTTTGAAAATGAGCAGTTCTTC
CDR3 protein: CASSERQFENEQFF

clone size: -
D gene: -
V gene: TRBV20-1
J gene: TRBJ1-1
CDR3 DNA: TGCAGTGCTAGTAAAGGGAACACTGAAGCTTTCTTT
CDR3 protein: CSASKGNTEAFF

clone size: -
D gene: -
V gene: TRBV3-1/TRBV3-2
J gene: TRBJ1-2
CDR3 DNA: TGTGCCAGCAGTCTTTCCGGGGTTGCGGACTATGGCTACACCTTC
CDR3 protein: CASSLSGVADYGYTF

clone size: -
D gene: -
V gene: TRBV28
J gene: TRBJ2-7
CDR3 DNA: TGTGCCATCCGCCCAGGGGGGAGTAAGTACGAGCAGTACTTC
CDR3 protein: CAIRPGGSKYEQYF

clone size: once
D gene: -
V gene: TRBV7-2
J gene: TRBJ1-3
CDR3 DNA: TGTGCCAGCAGCCGCGCGACAGGCTCTGGAAACACCATATATTTT
CDR3 protein: CASSRATGSGNTIYF

clone size: -
D gene: -
V gene: TRBV6-6
J gene: TRBJ1-3
CDR3 DNA: TGTGCCAGCAGTCCCCGGAGCACGAGCCGAAACACCATATATTTT
CDR3 protein: CASSPRSTSRNTIYF

clone size: -
D gene: -
V gene: TRBV3-1/TRBV3-2
J gene: TRBJ1-2
CDR3 DNA: TGTGCCAGCAGCCAAGCCGGGGCCGATCGTAACTATGGCTACACCTTC
CDR3 protein: CASSQAGADRNYGYTF

clone size: -
D gene: -
V gene: TRBV11-2
J gene: TRBJ2-1
CDR3 DNA: TGTGCCAGCAGCTTAAACGGCCTTTACAATGAGCAGTTCTTC
CDR3 protein: CASSLNGLYNEQFF

clone size: -
D gene: -
V gene: TRBV5-1
J gene: TRBJ1-2
CDR3 DNA: TGCGCCAGCAGCTCCTCACCCGCCGGGACAAAGAACTATGGCTACACCTTC
CDR3 protein: CASSSSPAGTKNYGYTF

clone size: -
D gene: -
V gene: TRBV10-2
J gene: TRBJ1-2
CDR3 DNA: TGCGCCAGCAGTGAGTCCAAGGCCAACTATGGCTACACCTTC
CDR3 protein: CASSESKANYGYTF

clone size: -
D gene: -
V gene: TRBV6-1
J gene: TRBJ1-6
CDR3 DNA: TGTGCCAGCAGTGAGCTGAGCTCCTATAATTCACCCCTCCACTTT
CDR3 protein: CASSELSSYNSPLHF

clone size: -
D gene: TRBD1
V gene: TRBV30
J gene: TRBJ1-3
CDR3 DNA: TGTGCCTGGAGCGGACAGGGCCTTGGAAACACCATATATTTT
CDR3 protein: CAWSGQGLGNTIYF

clone size: -
D gene: TRBD1
V gene: TRBV18
J gene: TRBJ1-5
CDR3 DNA: TGTGCCAGCTCTCTGGGACAGGGGAATCAGCCCCAGCATTTT
CDR3 protein: CASSLGQGNQPQHF

clone size: once
D gene: -
V gene: TRBV5-1
J gene: TRBJ1-2
CDR3 DNA: TGCGCCAGCAGAGAGGGGGGCGGCTACACCTTC
CDR3 protein: CASREGGGYTF

clone size: -
D gene: -
V gene: TRBV4-3
J gene: TRBJ1-3
CDR3 DNA: TGCGCCAGCAGCCAAGAGGCGGTCCACTCTGGAAACACCATATATTTT
CDR3 protein: CASSQEAVHSGNTIYF

clone size: -
D gene: TRBD1
V gene: TRBV6-5
J gene: TRBJ1-2
CDR3 DNA: TGTGCCAGCAGGGTACCCGAGGGACAGGGAAATGGCTACACCTTC
CDR3 protein: CASRVPEGQGNGYTF

clone size: -
D gene: -
V gene: TRBV5-4
J gene: TRBJ1-2
CDR3 DNA: TGTGCCAGCAGCTTGCGGGGGCGAGGGTATGGCTACACCTTC
CDR3 protein: CASSLRGRGYGYTF

clone size: -
D gene: TRBD1
V gene: TRBV5-1
J gene: TRBJ1-2
CDR3 DNA: TGCGCCAGCAGCTTGGATTCGGGACAGGGATATGGCTACACCTTC
CDR3 protein: CASSLDSGQGYGYTF

clone size: -
D gene: -
V gene: TRBV18
J gene: TRBJ1-2
CDR3 DNA: TGTGCCAGCTCACGGGGGGACTATGGCTACACCTTC
CDR3 protein: CASSRGDYGYTF

clone size: -
D gene: -
V gene: TRBV29-1
J gene: TRBJ1-2
CDR3 DNA: TGCAGCGTTGAAGATCTCTCAGGGGCCGGAAACTATGGCTACACCTTC
CDR3 protein: CSVEDLSGAGNYGYTF

clone size: -
D gene: TRBD1
V gene: TRBV5-1
J gene: TRBJ1-4
CDR3 DNA: TGCGCCAGCAGCTTTCAGGGGGCGAGTGAAAAACTGTTTTTT
CDR3 protein: CASSFQGASEKLFF

clone size: -
D gene: -
V gene: TRBV6-5
J gene: TRBJ1-5
CDR3 DNA: TGTGCCAGCAGTTACGACAGGAGCCACAATCAGCCCCAGCATTTT
CDR3 protein: CASSYDRSHNQPQHF

clone size: once
D gene: -
V gene: TRBV11-2
J gene: TRBJ2-5
CDR3 DNA: TGTGCCAGCAGCCCAGACGGGGGAGAGACCCAGTACTTC
CDR3 protein: CASSPDGGETQYF

clone size: -
D gene: -
V gene: TRBV12-3/TRBV12-4
J gene: TRBJ2-1
CDR3 DNA: TGTGCCAGCAGTCCCACTTACAATGAGCAGTTCTTC
CDR3 protein: CASSPTYNEQFF

clone size: -
D gene: TRBD1
V gene: TRBV19
J gene: TRBJ1-1
CDR3 DNA: TGTGCCAGTAGGGCTGCTGACAGACAGGGGTCTGAAGCTTTCTTT
CDR3 protein: CASRAADRQGSEAFF

clone size: -
D gene: TRBD1
V gene: TRBV27
J gene: TRBJ1-1
CDR3 DNA: TGTGCCAGCAGACGGACAGGGCGTAACACTGAAGCTTTCTTT
CDR3 protein: CASRRTGRNTEAFF

clone size: -
D gene: -
V gene: TRBV2
J gene: TRBJ1-5
CDR3 DNA: TGTGCCAGCAGTGAGATAATGGAGAGTGGTCAGCCCCAGCATTTT
CDR3 protein: CASSEIMESGQPQHF

clone size: -
D gene: -
V gene: TRBV6-1
J gene: TRBJ1-6
CDR3 DNA: TGTGCCAGCAGTGAACTGGGACGGGATAATTCACCCCTCCACTTT
CDR3 protein: CASSELGRDNSPLHF

clone size: -
D gene: TRBD2
V gene: TRBV24-1
J gene: TRBJ2-7
CDR3 DNA: TGTGCCACCAGTGAGGGACTAGCGGGGGGCTACGAGCAGTACTTC
CDR3 protein: CATSEGLAGGYEQYF

clone size: -
D gene: TRBD1
V gene: TRBV5-1
J gene: TRBJ2-1
CDR3 DNA: TGCGCCAGCAGCCGGGACAGAGCCTACAATGAGCAGTTCTTC
CDR3 protein: CASSRDRAYNEQFF

clone size: -
D gene: -
V gene: TRBV7-3
J gene: TRBJ1-1
CDR3 DNA: TGTGCCAGCAGCTTAGGAGGGCAAATGAACACTGAAGCTTTCTTT
CDR3 protein: CASSLGGQMNTEAFF

clone size: -
D gene: -
V gene: TRBV27
J gene: TRBJ1-2
CDR3 DNA: TGTGCCAGCAGCCCCGGGACGGACTATGGCTACACCTTC
CDR3 protein: CASSPGTDYGYTF

clone size: once
D gene: -
V gene: TRBV7-2
J gene: TRBJ1-3
CDR3 DNA: TGTGCCAGCAGCTCGGGGACAATCCTTGCGGGAAACACCATATATTTT
CDR3 protein: CASSSGTILAGNTIYF

clone size: -
D gene: -
V gene: TRBV9
J gene: TRBJ1-3
CDR3 DNA: TGTGCCAGCAGCGTTCCAGGGGGAAACACCATATATTTT
CDR3 protein: CASSVPGGNTIYF

clone size: -
D gene: -
V gene: TRBV30
J gene: TRBJ1-3
CDR3 DNA: TGTGCCTGGTACAAGAGCTCTGGAAACACCATATATTTT
CDR3 protein: CAWYKSSGNTIYF